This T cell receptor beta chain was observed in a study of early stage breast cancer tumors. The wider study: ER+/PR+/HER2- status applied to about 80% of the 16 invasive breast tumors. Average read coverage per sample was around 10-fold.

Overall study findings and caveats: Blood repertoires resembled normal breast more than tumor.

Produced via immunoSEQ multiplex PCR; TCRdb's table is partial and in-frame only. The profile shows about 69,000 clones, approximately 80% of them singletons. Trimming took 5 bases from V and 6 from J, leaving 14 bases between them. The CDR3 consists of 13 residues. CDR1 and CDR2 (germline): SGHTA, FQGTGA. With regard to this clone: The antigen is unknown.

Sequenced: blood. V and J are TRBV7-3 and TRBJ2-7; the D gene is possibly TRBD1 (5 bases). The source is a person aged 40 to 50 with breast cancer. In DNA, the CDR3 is TGTGCCAGCAGCCTCGGATTGGGGCGCGAGCAGTACTTC. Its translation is CASSLGLGREQYF.